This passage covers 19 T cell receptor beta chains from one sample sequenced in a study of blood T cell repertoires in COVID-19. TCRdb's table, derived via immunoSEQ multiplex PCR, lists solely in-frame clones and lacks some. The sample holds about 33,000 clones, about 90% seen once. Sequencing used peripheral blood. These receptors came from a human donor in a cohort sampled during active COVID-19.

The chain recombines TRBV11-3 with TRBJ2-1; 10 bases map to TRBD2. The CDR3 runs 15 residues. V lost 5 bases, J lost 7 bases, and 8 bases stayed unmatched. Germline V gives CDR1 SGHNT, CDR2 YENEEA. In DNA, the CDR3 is TGTGCCAGCAGCACCCGGACTAGCGGTCTGAATGAGCAGTTCTTC. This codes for CASSTRTSGLNEQFF.

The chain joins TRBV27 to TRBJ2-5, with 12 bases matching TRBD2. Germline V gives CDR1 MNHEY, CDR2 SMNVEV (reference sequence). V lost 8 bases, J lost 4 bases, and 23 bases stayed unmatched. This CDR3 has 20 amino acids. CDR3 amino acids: CASGGYSAGTSGPGVETQYF. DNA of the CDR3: TGTGCCAGCGGGGGCTACTCGGCCGGGACTAGCGGGCCCGGGGTAGAGACCCAGTACTTC.

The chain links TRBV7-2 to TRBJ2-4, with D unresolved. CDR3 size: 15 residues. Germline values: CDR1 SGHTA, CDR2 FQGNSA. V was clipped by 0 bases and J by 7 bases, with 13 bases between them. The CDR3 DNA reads TGTGCCAGCAGCTTAGCCATCGGTTCAGGCAACATTCAGTACTTC. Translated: CASSLAIGSGNIQYF.

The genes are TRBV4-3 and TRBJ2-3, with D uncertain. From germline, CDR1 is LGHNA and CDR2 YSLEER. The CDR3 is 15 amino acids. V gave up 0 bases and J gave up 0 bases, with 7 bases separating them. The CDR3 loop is CASSQDLASTDTQYF. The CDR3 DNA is TGCGCCAGCAGCCAAGATTTGGCTAGCACAGATACGCAGTATTTT.

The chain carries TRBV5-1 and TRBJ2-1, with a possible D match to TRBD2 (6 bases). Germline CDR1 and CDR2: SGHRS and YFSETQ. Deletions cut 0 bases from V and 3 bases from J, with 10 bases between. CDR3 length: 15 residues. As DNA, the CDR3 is TGCGCCAGCAGCTTGGGGCAGGGAGGCTACAATGAGCAGTTCTTC. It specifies CASSLGQGGYNEQFF.

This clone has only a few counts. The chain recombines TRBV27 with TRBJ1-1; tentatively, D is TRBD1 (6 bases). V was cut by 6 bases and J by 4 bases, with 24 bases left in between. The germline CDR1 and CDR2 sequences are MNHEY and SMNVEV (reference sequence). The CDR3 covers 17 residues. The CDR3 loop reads CASSPRGGLPSATEAFF. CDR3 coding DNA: TGTGCCAGCAGCCCACGGGGGGGCCTACCGTCGGCCACTGAAGCTTTCTTT.

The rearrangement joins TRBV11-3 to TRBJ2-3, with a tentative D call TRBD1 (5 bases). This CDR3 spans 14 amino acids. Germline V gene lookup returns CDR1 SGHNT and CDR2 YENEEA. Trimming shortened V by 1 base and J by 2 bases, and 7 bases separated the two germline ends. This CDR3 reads CASSLAGLTDTQYF. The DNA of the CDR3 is TGTGCCAGCAGCTTAGCAGGGCTCACAGATACGCAGTATTTT.

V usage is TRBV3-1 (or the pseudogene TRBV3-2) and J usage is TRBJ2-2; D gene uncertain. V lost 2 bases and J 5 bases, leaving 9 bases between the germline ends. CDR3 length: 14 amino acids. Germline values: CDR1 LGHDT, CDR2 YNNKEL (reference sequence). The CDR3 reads CASSQLLLTGELFF. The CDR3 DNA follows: TGTGCCAGCAGCCAACTCTTGTTAACCGGGGAGCTGTTTTTT.

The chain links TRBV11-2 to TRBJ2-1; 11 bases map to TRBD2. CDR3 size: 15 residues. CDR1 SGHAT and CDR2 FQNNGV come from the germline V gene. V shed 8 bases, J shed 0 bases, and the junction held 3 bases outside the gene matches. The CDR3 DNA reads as TGTGCCAGCTTAGCGGGGGGGAGCTCCTACAATGAGCAGTTCTTC. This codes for CASLAGGSSYNEQFF.

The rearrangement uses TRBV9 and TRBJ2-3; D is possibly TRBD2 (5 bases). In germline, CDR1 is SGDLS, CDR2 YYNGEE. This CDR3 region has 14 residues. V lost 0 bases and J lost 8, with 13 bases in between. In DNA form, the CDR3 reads TGTGCCAGCAGCGTAGGACTTGACTATTCTACGCAGTATTTT. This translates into CASSVGLDYSTQYF.

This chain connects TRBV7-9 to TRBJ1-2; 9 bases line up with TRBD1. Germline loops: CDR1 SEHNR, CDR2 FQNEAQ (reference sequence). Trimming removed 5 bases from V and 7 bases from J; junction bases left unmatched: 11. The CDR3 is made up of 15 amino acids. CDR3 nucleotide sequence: TGTGCCAGCAGCCACCCCTTACAGGACAGGGGTGGCTACACCTTC. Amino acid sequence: CASSHPLQDRGGYTF.

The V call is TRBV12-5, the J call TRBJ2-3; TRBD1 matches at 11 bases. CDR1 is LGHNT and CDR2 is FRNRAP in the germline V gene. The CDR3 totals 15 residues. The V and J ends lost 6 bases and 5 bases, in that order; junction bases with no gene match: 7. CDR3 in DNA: TGTGCTAGTGGCCCGGGACAGGGGGAAGGAGATACGCAGTATTTT. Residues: CASGPGQGEGDTQYF.

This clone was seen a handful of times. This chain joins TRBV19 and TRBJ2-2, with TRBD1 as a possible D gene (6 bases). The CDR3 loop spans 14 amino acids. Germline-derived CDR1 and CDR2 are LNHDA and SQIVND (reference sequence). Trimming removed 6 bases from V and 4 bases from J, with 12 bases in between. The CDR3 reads CASRERGSTGELFF. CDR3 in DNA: TGTGCCAGTAGGGAAAGGGGGAGCACCGGGGAGCTGTTTTTT.

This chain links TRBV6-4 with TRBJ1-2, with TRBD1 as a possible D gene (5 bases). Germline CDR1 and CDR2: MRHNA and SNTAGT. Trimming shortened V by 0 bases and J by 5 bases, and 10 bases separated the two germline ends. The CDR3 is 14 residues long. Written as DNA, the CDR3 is TGTGCCAGCAGTGACTCTGGGCAGGGTTATGGCTACACCTTC. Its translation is CASSDSGQGYGYTF.

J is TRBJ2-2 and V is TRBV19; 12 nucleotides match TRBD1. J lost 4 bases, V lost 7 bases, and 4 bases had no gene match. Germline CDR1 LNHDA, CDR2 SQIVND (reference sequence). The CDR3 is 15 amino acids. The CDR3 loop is CASKPGQGATGELFF. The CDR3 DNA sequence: TGTGCCAGTAAACCGGGACAGGGGGCCACCGGGGAGCTGTTTTTT.

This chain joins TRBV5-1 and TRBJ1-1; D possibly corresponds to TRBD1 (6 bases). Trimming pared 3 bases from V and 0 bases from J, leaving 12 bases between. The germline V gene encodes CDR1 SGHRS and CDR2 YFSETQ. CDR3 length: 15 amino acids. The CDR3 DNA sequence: TGCGCCAGCAGCTACACACAGGGCTTGAACACTGAAGCTTTCTTT. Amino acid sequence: CASSYTQGLNTEAFF.

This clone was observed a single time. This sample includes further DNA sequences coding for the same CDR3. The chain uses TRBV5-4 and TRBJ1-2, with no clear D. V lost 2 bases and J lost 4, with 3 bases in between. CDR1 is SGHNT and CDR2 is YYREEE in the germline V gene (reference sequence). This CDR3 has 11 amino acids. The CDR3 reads CASSFSYGYTF. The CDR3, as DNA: TGTGCCAGCAGCTTCAGCTATGGCTACACCTTC.

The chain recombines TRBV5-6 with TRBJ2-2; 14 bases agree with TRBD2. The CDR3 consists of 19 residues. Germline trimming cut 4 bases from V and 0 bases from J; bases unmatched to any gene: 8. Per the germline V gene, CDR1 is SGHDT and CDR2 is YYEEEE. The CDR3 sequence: CASSIPGLAGAANTGELFF. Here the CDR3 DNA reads TGTGCCAGCAGCATACCGGGACTAGCGGGAGCCGCGAACACCGGGGAGCTGTTTTTT.

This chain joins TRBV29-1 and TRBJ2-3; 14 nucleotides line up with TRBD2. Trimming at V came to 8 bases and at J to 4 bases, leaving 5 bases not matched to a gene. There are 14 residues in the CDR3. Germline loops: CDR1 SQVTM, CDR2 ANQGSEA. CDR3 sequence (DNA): TGCAGCCCTCGACTAGCGGGGGGGCCAGATACGCAGTATTTT. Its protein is CSPRLAGGPDTQYF.